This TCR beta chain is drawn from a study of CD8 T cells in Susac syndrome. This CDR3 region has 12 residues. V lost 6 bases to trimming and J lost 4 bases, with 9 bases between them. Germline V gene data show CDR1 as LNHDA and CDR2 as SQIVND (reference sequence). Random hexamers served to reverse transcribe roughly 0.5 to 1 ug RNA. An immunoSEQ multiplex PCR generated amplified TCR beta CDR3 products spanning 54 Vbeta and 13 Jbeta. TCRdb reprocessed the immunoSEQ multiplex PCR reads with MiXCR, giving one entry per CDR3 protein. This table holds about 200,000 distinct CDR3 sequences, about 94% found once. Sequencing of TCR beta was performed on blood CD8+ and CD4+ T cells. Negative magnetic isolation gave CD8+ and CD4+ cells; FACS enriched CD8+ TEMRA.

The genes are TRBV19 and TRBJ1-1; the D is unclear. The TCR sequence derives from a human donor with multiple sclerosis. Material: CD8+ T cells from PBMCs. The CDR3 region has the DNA TGTGCCAGTAGCACCCCAGCCACTGAAGCTTTCTTT. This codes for CASSTPATEAFF. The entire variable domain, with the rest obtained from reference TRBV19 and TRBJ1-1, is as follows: DGGITQSPKYLFRKEGQNVTLSCEQNLNHDAMYWYRQDPGQGLRLIYYSQIVNDFQKGDIAEGYSVSREKKESFPLTVTSAQKNPTAFYLCASSTPATEAFFGQGTRLTVV.